Shown below are 30 T cell receptor beta chains from a single sample sequenced in a study of blood T cells in healthy people across ages. Using a J-beta primer mix together with a sample-barcoded 5' primer, a second PCR was run for about 6 to 12 cycles. TCRdb called the 5' RACE reads again in MiXCR, with one record for every CDR3 protein. In the table there are roughly 2 million distinct CDR3 sequences, around 48% of which are singletons. The sample taken for sequencing was blood. The receptor set was obtained from a woman aged 40-49 years in good health.

This clonotype was recorded at least ten times. V usage is TRBV6-1 and J usage is TRBJ1-2, with a tentative D call TRBD1 (5 bases). Trimming removed 6 bases at V and 6 bases at J, with 20 bases between. Germline-derived CDR1 and CDR2 are MNHNS and SASEGT. CDR3 length: 15 residues. The DNA of the CDR3 is TGTGCCAGCAGGATAACAGGTTTGGCCAGCAATGGCTACACCTTC. It specifies CASRITGLASNGYTF.

In this sample, this clonotype turned up a few times. The gene calls are TRBV12-3 or TRBV12-4 and TRBJ2-3; 10 bases are shared with TRBD1. The J segment lost 4 bases and the V segment lost 8 bases, leaving 6 bases of the junction unmatched. The CDR3 covers 14 residues. The CDR3 spells CASGDRGFSDTQYF. The CDR3 nucleotides read TGTGCCAGCGGGGACAGGGGTTTTTCAGATACGCAGTATTTT.

The chain recombines TRBV4-1 with TRBJ2-1, with D unresolved. Looked up from germline, CDR1 is MGHRA and CDR2 is YSYEKL. V was clipped by 1 base and J by 7 bases, with 14 bases between them. The CDR3 contains 15 residues. Here the CDR3 DNA reads TGCGCCAGCAGCCAAGTTTCCGGTTTCGTTAATGAGCAGTTCTTC. Translated, it gives CASSQVSGFVNEQFF.

The CDR3 DNA is TGTGCCAGCAGCAAAGCCCCTGGGAGGAGGTCTGGGGCCAACGTCCTGACTTTC. Encoded protein: CASSKAPGRRSGANVLTF. The V and J genes are TRBV21-1 and TRBJ2-6; TRBD1, as called in the table, went unchecked against the DNA. TRBV21-1 is termed a pseudogene. CDR3 length equals 18 residues.

This clonotype was seen a few times. This chain links TRBV7-6 with TRBJ2-5; TRBD2 matches at 11 bases. Germline values: CDR1 SGHVS, CDR2 FNYEAQ. The V segment lost 2 bases and the J segment 3 bases; nucleotides outside the gene matches: 8. The CDR3 is 17 amino acids. The CDR3 is CASSLSTGTSGKETQYF. DNA of the CDR3: TGTGCCAGCAGCTTATCAACCGGGACTAGCGGCAAAGAGACCCAGTACTTC.

The V and J genes are TRBV27 and TRBJ2-3; D is perhaps TRBD2 (5 bases). There are 17 residues in the CDR3. The germline V and J ends were trimmed by 4 bases and 1 base, with 18 bases remaining between them. Germline values: CDR1 MNHEY, CDR2 SMNVEV (reference sequence). CDR3 in amino acids: CASSWSRPSPRTDTQYF. For the CDR3, the DNA is TGTGCCAGCAGTTGGAGTCGGCCTAGCCCGCGCACAGATACGCAGTATTTT.

This clonotype was counted a few times. The chain couples TRBV6-2 or TRBV6-3 to TRBJ2-5, with 8 bases aligning to TRBD2. The trim removed 4 bases at V and 3 bases at J, leaving 7 bases unmatched. CDR1 and CDR2 from the germline V gene are MNHEY and SVGEGT. CDR3 size: 15 residues. CDR3 DNA: TGTGCCAGCAGTTCCAACGGAGCGGGGGAAGAGACCCAGTACTTC. Translated: CASSSNGAGEETQYF.

The rearrangement joins TRBV2 to TRBJ2-7; a possible D gene is TRBD1 (5 bases). Germline V gene sequence: CDR1 SNHLY, CDR2 FYNNEI. V dropped 4 bases and J dropped 0 bases, with 13 bases sitting between them. The CDR3 sequence is 15 residues long. CDR3: CASSAGHRFSYEQYF. The CDR3 nucleotides read TGTGCCAGCAGTGCTGGACACCGCTTCTCCTACGAGCAGTACTTC.

This clonotype was detected only a few times. The chain links TRBV28 to TRBJ2-5; a weak D match, TRBD1 (5 bases). The CDR3 runs 13 residues. Trimming cost V 8 bases and J 4 bases, with 14 bases left between them. Germline V CDR1 and CDR2: MDHEN, SYDVKM. The CDR3 DNA follows: TGTGCCAGCGGGCTTGACAGTGCAGAGACCCAGTACTTC. Its translation is CASGLDSAETQYF.

This clonotype appeared a few times. J is TRBJ1-2 and V is TRBV7-9; no firm D call. Trimming took off 4 bases at V and 6 bases at J, with 12 bases between the two ends. This CDR3 is built from 13 residues. Germline V gene lookup returns CDR1 SEHNR and CDR2 FQNEAQ (reference sequence). This CDR3 reads CASSSSALDGYTF. The CDR3, as DNA: TGTGCCAGCAGCTCGTCAGCTTTGGATGGCTACACCTTC.

V usage is TRBV13 and J usage is TRBJ1-4, with unresolved D. There are 15 residues in the CDR3. The V end was cut by 0 bases, the J end by 6 bases, with 11 bases between. The germline CDR1 and CDR2 sequences are PRHDT and FYEKMQ (reference sequence). The CDR3 region is CASSLGAFTDEKLFF. The DNA for the CDR3 is TGTGCCAGCAGCTTAGGGGCATTTACGGATGAAAAACTGTTTTTT.

This chain joins TRBV6-5 and TRBJ2-1, with 8 bases identical to TRBD2. This CDR3 comprises 17 residues. The germline gives CDR1 MNHEY, CDR2 SVGAGI. With 4 bases clipped from V and 1 base from J, the junction kept 9 bases outside the gene matches. CDR3 sequence reads: CASSSPSGGESYNEQFF. The DNA of the CDR3 is TGTGCCAGCAGTTCTCCATCCGGGGGGGAGTCCTACAATGAGCAGTTCTTC.

The V call is TRBV9, the J call TRBJ2-3; D is uncertain. V lost 0 bases to trimming and J lost 4 bases, with 18 bases between them. This CDR3 contains 17 residues. Germline V CDR1 and CDR2: SGDLS, YYNGEE. CDR3 in DNA: TGTGCCAGCAGCGTAGCTGCCGGCTCCGAGAGCGCAGATACGCAGTATTTT. Its protein product is CASSVAAGSESADTQYF.

The chain recombines TRBV4-1 with TRBJ2-2, with unresolved D. Germline loops: CDR1 MGHRA, CDR2 YSYEKL. V was shortened by 0 bases and J by 3 bases, with 14 bases between the two germline ends. The length of the CDR3 is 17 residues. CDR3 coding DNA: TGCGCCAGCAGCCAAGACCTTCAGCGCCGATACACCGGGGAGCTGTTTTTT. Translation gives CASSQDLQRRYTGELFF.

The rearrangement uses TRBV5-5 and TRBJ1-2, with unresolved D. Germline values: CDR1 SGHKS, CDR2 YYEKEE (reference sequence). The CDR3 loop spans 14 amino acids. V was pared by 0 bases and J by 3 bases, with 9 bases between. The CDR3 sequence is CASSLAPSYYGYTF. CDR3 in DNA: TGTGCCAGCAGCTTGGCGCCCAGCTACTATGGCTACACCTTC.

The rearrangement links TRBV2 to TRBJ2-7, with D possibly matching TRBD1 (5 bases). The end of the DNA is better explained by TRBJ2-5, so the J call may be wrong. The CDR3 has 14 amino acids. Germline CDR1 and CDR2: SNHLY and FYNNEI. The CDR3 is CATQIRAPAETQYF. CDR3 DNA: TGTGCCACCCAAATCAGGGCCCCGGCAGAGACCCAGTACTTC.

The rearrangement joins TRBV20-1 to TRBJ2-5; 7 nucleotides match TRBD2. The CDR3 spans 13 residues. Germline assignment: CDR1 DFQATT and CDR2 SNEGSKA (reference sequence). With V trimmed by 4 bases and J by 0 bases, 2 bases remained unmatched. CDR3 DNA sequence: TGCAGTGCTATGGGAGGGTACCAAGAGACCCAGTACTTC. Translation gives CSAMGGYQETQYF.

V and J are TRBV27 and TRBJ1-2, with D possibly TRBD1 on 5 matching bases. Between the trimmed V and J ends, which lost 10 bases and 4 bases, there was a span of 34 bases. Germline V CDR1 and CDR2: MNHEY, SMNVEV (reference sequence). The CDR3 length is 19 residues. This CDR3 is CATRRAQGSVWEPFYGYTF. The CDR3 DNA follows: TGTGCCACGCGAAGGGCCCAGGGTTCGGTGTGGGAACCCTTCTATGGCTACACCTTC.

The rearrangement joins TRBV6-2 or TRBV6-3 to TRBJ2-1, with 8 nucleotides matching TRBD1. The junction had 7 bases not matched to a gene; V was cut back by 7 bases and J by 8 bases. This CDR3 is 13 amino acids long. Germline V gene sequence: CDR1 MNHEY, CDR2 SVGEGT. In nucleotides, the CDR3 is TGTGCCAGCATCCCGACAGGGGTGGATGAGCAGTTCTTC. It specifies CASIPTGVDEQFF.

This CDR3 reads CASSSCGTGLRETQYF. Written as DNA, the CDR3 is TGTGCCAGCAGCTCGTGCGGGACGGGGCTGAGAGAGACCCAGTACTTC. The chain carries TRBV7-2 and TRBJ2-5; D may be TRBD2 (6 bases). CDR3 length equals 16 residues. Trimming pared 4 bases from V and 4 bases from J, leaving 19 bases between. Germline V CDR1 and CDR2: SGHTA, FQGNSA.

This chain joins TRBV18 and TRBJ1-2, with 9 nucleotides matching TRBD1. CDR1 is KGHSH and CDR2 is LQKENI in the germline V gene. With V trimmed by 0 bases and J by 4 bases, 6 bases remained unmatched. The CDR3 runs to 16 residues. CDR3 loop: CASSPPLQGAVYGYTF. The CDR3 nucleotides read TGTGCCAGCTCACCACCCCTACAGGGGGCAGTCTATGGCTACACCTTC.

The chain couples TRBV27 to TRBJ2-3; TRBD2 matches 15 bases. CDR3 length equals 21 residues. The germline V gene encodes CDR1 MNHEY and CDR2 SMNVEV (reference sequence). V dropped 2 bases and J dropped 2; count of bases not matched to a gene: 14. The CDR3 bases are TGTGCCAGCAGTTTACTTTACCAAAGGACTAGCGGGGGGGCGAACACAGATACGCAGTATTTT. The encoded protein is CASSLLYQRTSGGANTDTQYF.

V usage is TRBV18 and J usage is TRBJ2-5, with 7 bases aligning to TRBD1. The J call is uncertain, as TRBJ2-7 better fits the DNA end. This CDR3 has 12 amino acids. CDR1 is KGHSH and CDR2 is LQKENI in the germline V gene. The CDR3 region is CASSKDRNEQYF. As DNA, the CDR3 is TGTGCCAGCTCAAAGGACAGGAACGAGCAGTACTTC.

V and J are TRBV7-2 and TRBJ2-5; maybe TRBD2 (6 bases). The V gene's germline CDR1 is SGHTA and CDR2 FQGNSA. V was cut by 1 base and J by 4 bases, with 13 bases left in between. This CDR3 region has 15 residues. CDR3 bases: TGTGCCAGCAGCTTAGTGCCTAGCGTTGTAGAGACCCAGTACTTC. Amino acids: CASSLVPSVVETQYF.

The genes are TRBV5-1 and TRBJ2-7; D remains unclear. Deletions cut 0 bases from V and 5 bases from J, with 12 bases between. The CDR3 runs to 14 residues. Germline V gives CDR1 SGHRS, CDR2 YFSETQ. CDR3 nucleotides: TGCGCCAGCAGCTTGGTCCTGGGTGTGGACGAGCAGTACTTC. Translation: CASSLVLGVDEQYF.

V usage is TRBV20-1 and J usage is TRBJ1-2; possible D gene TRBD1, 5 bases. The ends were cut back, 6 bases at V and 1 base at J, with 12 bases in the middle. The CDR3 spans 13 residues. Germline CDR1 is DFQATT and CDR2 is SNEGSKA (reference sequence). CDR3 in DNA: TGCAGTGCCGGACGGGGGGGTAACTATGGCTACACCTTC. This gives the protein CSAGRGGNYGYTF.

This chain links TRBV6-2 or TRBV6-3 with TRBJ2-4, with TRBD2 matching over 7 bases. The J call could be wrong; TRBJ2-7 is a better fit for the DNA end. CDR3 length: 14 amino acids. Per the germline V gene, CDR1 is MNHEY and CDR2 is SVGEGT. The CDR3 DNA reads TGTGCCAGCAAGCGGGACGCCCTCCACTACGAGCAGTACTTC. Protein product: CASKRDALHYEQYF.

This chain connects TRBV6-6 to TRBJ2-5; D may correspond to TRBD1 or TRBD2 (5 bases each). Per the germline V gene, CDR1 is MNHNY and CDR2 is SVGAGI (reference sequence). The CDR3 has 15 residues. Trimming took 4 bases from V and 5 from J, leaving 17 bases between them. The CDR3 sequence: CASSCDSTGTETQYF. Written as DNA, the CDR3 is TGTGCCAGCAGTTGCGACTCAACGGGGACGGAGACCCAGTACTTC.

This clonotype was counted a few times. This sequence joins TRBV2 and TRBJ2-5; the match to TRBD2 covers 7 bases. The germline V gene encodes CDR1 SNHLY and CDR2 FYNNEI. CDR3 size: 15 residues. The J segment lost 2 bases and the V segment lost 6 bases, leaving 9 bases of the junction unmatched. CDR3 coding DNA: TGTGCCAGCAGGAAACCGGGACTACCACAAGAGACCCAGTACTTC. Its protein is CASRKPGLPQETQYF.

CDR3 DNA: TGCAGTGCTACCGGGACTAGCGGGGGGCTCGACGAGCAGTACTTC. This sequence encodes CSATGTSGGLDEQYF. The chain recombines TRBV20-1 with TRBJ2-7, with TRBD2 matching 15 bases. The length of the CDR3 is 15 residues. Germline V CDR1 and CDR2: DFQATT, SNEGSKA (reference sequence). The trim removed 4 bases at V and 5 bases at J, leaving 6 bases unmatched.